Sequencing of this T cell receptor (beta chain) was carried out in a study of shared clonotypes between healthy human individuals. Study-level points and caveats: Clonotypes shared by all four donors outscored non-shared clonotypes in generation probability. Between a handful of donors, naive CD4 clonotypes were shared at a level of around 5.1%.

Partitioning of CD4+ cells yielded a CD45RA+ naive subset and a CD45RA-negative memory subset. Generated by immunoSEQ multiplex PCR, the TCRdb table keeps only in-frame clones and is missing some. The sample carries approximately 1,000,000 clones, around three quarters recorded once. On this clone: Its antigen is currently unknown. The same CDR3 arises from other DNA sequences in this sample as well.

The CDR3 is 11 residues long. V was cut by 7 bases and J by 4 bases, with 8 bases left in between. Germline V lookup: CDR1 GTSNPN, CDR2 SVGIG (reference sequence). The clonotype was recovered from a man aged 18 to 35 in good health. Some clones in this sample may be carry-over from other donors' samples. The sample was memory CD4+ T cells from PBMCs. The subset: CD45RA-negative fraction. V is TRBV30 and J is TRBJ2-1; possible D gene TRBD1, 5 bases. CDR3 sequence: CASRGYNEQFF. The CDR3 nucleotides are TGTGCCTCTAGGGGTTACAATGAGCAGTTCTTC.